This paragraph covers one TCR beta chain sequence. The data were obtained in a study of blood T cell repertoires in COVID-19. The table came from immunoSEQ multiplex PCR; TCRdb's copy has only in-frame clones and leaves some out. The table shows more than 85,000 clones, with about 80% occurring only once. This CDR3 comprises 13 residues. Between the trimmed V and J ends, which lost 3 bases and 5 bases, there was a span of 10 bases. Germline CDR1 ENHRY, CDR2 SYGVKD. The V gene is TRBV10-3, the J gene TRBJ1-2, with D uncertain. Sequenced input: peripheral blood. This TCR came from a woman aged 45-65 years with acute or convalescent COVID-19. DNA of the CDR3: TGTGCCATCAGTGAATTGAACGGGTATGGCTACACCTTC. Translated, it gives CAISELNGYGYTF.